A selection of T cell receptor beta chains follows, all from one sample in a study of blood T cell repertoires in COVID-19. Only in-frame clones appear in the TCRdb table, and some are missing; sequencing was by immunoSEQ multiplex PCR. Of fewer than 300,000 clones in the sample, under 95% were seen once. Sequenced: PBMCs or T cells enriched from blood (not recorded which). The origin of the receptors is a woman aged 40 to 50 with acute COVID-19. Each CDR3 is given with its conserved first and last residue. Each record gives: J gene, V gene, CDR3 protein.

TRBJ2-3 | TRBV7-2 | CASSLYRGRTDTQYF
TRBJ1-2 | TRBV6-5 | CASSVDRQYGYTF
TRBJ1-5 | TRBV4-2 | CASSNGQGHDQPQHF
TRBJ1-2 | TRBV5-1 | CASSAKGAVHGYTF
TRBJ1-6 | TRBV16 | CASSQSNGYNSPLHF
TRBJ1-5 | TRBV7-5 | CVRRQQVSNQPQHF
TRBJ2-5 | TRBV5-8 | CASSSRGGGSSRETQYF
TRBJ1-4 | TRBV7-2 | CASSLGRVEKLFF
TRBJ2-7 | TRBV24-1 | CATSDGTGSYEQYF
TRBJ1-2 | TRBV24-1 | CATSERQGNGYTF
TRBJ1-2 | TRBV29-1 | CSAQTGGAGYTF
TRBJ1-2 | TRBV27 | CASSRDGREVYGYTF
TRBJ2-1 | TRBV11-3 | CASSFTGTSSEQFF
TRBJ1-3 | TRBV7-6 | CASSRGTDPGNTIYF
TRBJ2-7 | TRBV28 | CASRQTGSYEQYF
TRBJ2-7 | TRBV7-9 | CASSFGLGAGYEQYF
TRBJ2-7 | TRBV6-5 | CASSSDSSYEQYF
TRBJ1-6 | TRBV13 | CASSIQGAHSPLHF
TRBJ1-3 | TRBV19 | CACGTGSGNTIYF
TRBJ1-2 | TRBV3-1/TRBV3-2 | CASSQDERSLYGYTF
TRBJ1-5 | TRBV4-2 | CASSQEGQGVVQPQHF
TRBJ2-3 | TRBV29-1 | CSVAGTSGRAADTQYF
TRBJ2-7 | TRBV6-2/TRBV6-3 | CASSPGLKQYF
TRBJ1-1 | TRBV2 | CASRGSTPAFF
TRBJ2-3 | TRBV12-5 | CASGLGLARISSGGTDTQYF
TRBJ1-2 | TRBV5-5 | CASSSLPGGDRVRYGYTF
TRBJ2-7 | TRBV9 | CASPPPADF
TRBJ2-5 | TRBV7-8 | CASSLGLAVQETQYF
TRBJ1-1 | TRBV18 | CASSPRQGTEAFF
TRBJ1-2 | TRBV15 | CATSRDGPGQGLFLYGYTF
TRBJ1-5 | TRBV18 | CASSPRGNQPQHF
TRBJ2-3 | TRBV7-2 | CASSLYPLAGASEDTQYF
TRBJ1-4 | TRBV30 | CAWSEQGKEEKLFF
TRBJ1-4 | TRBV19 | CASSPGDLEKLFF
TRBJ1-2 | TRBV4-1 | CASSQGDRGRSNYGYTF
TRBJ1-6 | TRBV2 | CASSWTGGNSPLHF
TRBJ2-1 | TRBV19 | CASSISWTVTAEQFF
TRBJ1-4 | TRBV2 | CASRKGSVNNEKLFF
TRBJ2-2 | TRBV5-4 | CASSLSPDRGITGELFF
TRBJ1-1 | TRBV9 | CASSVGTGITEAFF